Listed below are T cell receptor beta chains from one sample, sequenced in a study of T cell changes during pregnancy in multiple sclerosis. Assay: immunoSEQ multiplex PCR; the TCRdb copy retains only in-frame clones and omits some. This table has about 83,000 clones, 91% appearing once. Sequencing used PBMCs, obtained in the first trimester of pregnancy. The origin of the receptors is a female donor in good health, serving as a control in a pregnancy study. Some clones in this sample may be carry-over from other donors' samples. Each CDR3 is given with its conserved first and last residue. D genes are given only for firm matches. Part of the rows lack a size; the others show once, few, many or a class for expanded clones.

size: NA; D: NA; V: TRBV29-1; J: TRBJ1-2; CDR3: CSVQKGEINYGYTF; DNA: TGCAGCGTCCAGAAGGGGGAGATTAACTATGGCTACACCTTC
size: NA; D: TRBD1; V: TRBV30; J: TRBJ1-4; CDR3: CAWSVTGYRLGNEKLFF; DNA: TGTGCCTGGAGTGTGACAGGGTATCGCTTAGGGAATGAAAAACTGTTTTTT
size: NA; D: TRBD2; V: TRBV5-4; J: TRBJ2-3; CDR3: CASSLAGGTDTQYF; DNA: TGTGCCAGCAGCTTAGCGGGGGGCACAGATACGCAGTATTTT
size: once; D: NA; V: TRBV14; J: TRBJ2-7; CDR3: CASSRTWVHEQYF; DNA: TGTGCCAGCAGCAGGACTTGGGTGCACGAGCAGTACTTC
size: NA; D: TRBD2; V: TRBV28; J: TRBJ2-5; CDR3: CASSLLTAGVPETQYF; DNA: TGTGCCAGCAGTCTACTCACAGCGGGGGTCCCGGAGACCCAGTACTTC
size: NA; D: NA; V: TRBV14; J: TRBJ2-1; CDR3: CASSQSQTAYNEQFF; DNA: TGTGCCAGCAGCCAAAGTCAGACAGCCTACAATGAGCAGTTCTTC
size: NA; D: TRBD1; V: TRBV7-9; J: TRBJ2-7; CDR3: CASSVTGTGGAYEQYF; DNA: TGTGCCAGCAGTGTTACCGGGACAGGGGGTGCCTACGAGCAGTACTTC
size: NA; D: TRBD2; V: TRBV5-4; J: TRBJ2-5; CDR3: CASRLGSGGFQETQYF; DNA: TGTGCCAGCAGGCTGGGGTCGGGAGGGTTCCAAGAGACCCAGTACTTC
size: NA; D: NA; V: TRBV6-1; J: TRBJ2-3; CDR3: CASSDPSTADTQYF; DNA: TGTGCCAGCAGTGACCCTAGCACGGCAGATACGCAGTATTTT
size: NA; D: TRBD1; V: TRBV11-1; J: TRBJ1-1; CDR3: CASSPGGQPGPTEAFF; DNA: TGTGCCAGCAGCCCTGGGGGACAGCCTGGGCCCACTGAAGCTTTCTTT
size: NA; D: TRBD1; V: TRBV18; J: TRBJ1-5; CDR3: CASSPPGQGGQPQHF; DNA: TGTGCCAGCTCACCACCGGGACAGGGGGGTCAGCCCCAGCATTTT
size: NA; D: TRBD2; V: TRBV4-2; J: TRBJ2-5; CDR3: CASSQDRGLAGGRETQYF; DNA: TGTGCCAGCAGCCAAGATCGGGGGCTAGCGGGGGGGCGAGAGACCCAGTACTTC
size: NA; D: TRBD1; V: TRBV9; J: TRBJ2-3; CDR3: CASSPRTGGYTQYF; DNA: TGTGCCAGCAGTCCTAGGACAGGGGGGTATACGCAGTATTTT
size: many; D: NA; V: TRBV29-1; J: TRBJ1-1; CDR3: CSGGQSMNTEAFF; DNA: TGCAGCGGAGGACAGAGTATGAACACTGAAGCTTTCTTT
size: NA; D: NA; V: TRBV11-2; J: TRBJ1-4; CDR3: CASSLDQGLYEKLFF; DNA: TGTGCCAGCAGCTTAGATCAGGGGCTATATGAAAAACTGTTTTTT
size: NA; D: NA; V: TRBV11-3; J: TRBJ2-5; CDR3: CASSLSVQETQYF; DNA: TGTGCCAGCAGCTTAAGTGTGCAGGAGACCCAGTACTTC
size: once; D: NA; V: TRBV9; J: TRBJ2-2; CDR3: CASSRGGQDGELFF; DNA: TGTGCCAGCAGTAGAGGAGGGCAGGACGGGGAGCTGTTTTTT
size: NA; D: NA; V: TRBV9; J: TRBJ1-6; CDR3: CASSVTGWASPLHF; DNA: TGTGCCAGCAGTGTGACCGGCTGGGCTTCACCCCTCCACTTT
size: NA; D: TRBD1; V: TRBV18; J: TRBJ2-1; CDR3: CASSPQDRGQTYNEQFF; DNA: TGTGCCAGCTCACCACAGGACAGGGGTCAGACCTACAATGAGCAGTTCTTC
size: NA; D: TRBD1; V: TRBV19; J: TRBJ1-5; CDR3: CASSKGQGAFGSNQPQHF; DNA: TGTGCCAGTAGTAAGGGACAGGGGGCCTTCGGTAGCAATCAGCCCCAGCATTTT
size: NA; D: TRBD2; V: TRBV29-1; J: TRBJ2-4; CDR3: CSVEGTSGGSSIQYF; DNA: TGCAGCGTTGAGGGGACTAGCGGGGGGTCCAGCATTCAGTACTTC
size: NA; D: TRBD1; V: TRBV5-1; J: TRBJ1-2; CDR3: CASSPTGQGGYGYTF; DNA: TGCGCCAGCAGTCCAACGGGACAGGGAGGCTATGGCTACACCTTC
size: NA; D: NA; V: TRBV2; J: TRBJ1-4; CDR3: CASRGGISNEKLFF; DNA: TGTGCCAGCAGGGGGGGGATTTCTAATGAAAAACTGTTTTTT
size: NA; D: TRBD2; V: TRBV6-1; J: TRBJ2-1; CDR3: CASSEQPSGSYNEQFF; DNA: TGTGCCAGCAGTGAACAGCCTAGCGGCTCCTACAATGAGCAGTTCTTC
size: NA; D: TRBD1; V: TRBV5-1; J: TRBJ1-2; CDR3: CASRIWQGADGYTF; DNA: TGCGCCAGCAGAATTTGGCAGGGGGCCGATGGCTACACCTTC
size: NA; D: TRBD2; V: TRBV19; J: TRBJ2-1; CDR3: CASTHGGGGYNEQFF; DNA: TGTGCCAGTACCCATGGTGGCGGGGGATACAATGAGCAGTTCTTC
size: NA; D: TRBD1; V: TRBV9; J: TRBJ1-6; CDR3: CASSVTHRTGSGSPLHF; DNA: TGTGCCAGCAGCGTAACACACCGGACAGGGTCGGGTTCACCCCTCCACTTT
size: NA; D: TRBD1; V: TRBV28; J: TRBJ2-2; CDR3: CASSAGGTGELFF; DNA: TGTGCCAGCAGTGCAGGGGGCACCGGGGAGCTGTTTTTT
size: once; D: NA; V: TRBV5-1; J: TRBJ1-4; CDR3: CASSLGPSEKLFF; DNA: TGCGCCAGCAGCTTGGGCCCTAGTGAAAAACTGTTTTTT
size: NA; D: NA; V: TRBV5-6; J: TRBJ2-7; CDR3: CASSPSRTYEQYF; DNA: TGTGCCAGCAGCCCTAGCCGTACCTACGAGCAGTACTTC
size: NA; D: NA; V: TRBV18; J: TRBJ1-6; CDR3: CASSRRQVNSPLHF; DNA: TGTGCCAGCTCACGTCGACAAGTTAATTCACCCCTCCACTTT
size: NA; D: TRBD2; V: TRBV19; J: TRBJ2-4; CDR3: CASSPMQRGAKNIQYF; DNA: TGTGCCAGTAGTCCCATGCAGCGGGGAGCCAAAAACATTCAGTACTTC
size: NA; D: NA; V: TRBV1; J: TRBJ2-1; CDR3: CTSSQEIELYRYNEQFF; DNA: TGCACCAGCAGCCAAGAGATAGAACTATATCGTTACAATGAGCAGTTCTTC
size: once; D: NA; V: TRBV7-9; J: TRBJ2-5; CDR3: CASAGDQETQYF; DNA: TGTGCCTCCGCAGGGGACCAAGAGACCCAGTACTTC
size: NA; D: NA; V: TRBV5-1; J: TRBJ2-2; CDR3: CASSPDSGGGELFF; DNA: TGCGCCAGCAGCCCGGACTCGGGCGGCGGGGAGCTGTTTTTT
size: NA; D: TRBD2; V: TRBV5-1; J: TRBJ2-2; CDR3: CASSSGLAVNTGELFF; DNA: TGCGCCAGCAGCTCGGGACTAGCGGTTAACACCGGGGAGCTGTTTTTT
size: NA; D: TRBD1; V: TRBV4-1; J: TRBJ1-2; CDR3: CASSQGTVWNYGYTF; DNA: TGCGCCAGCAGCCAGGGGACAGTTTGGAACTATGGCTACACCTTC